This entry features one T cell receptor (beta chain) sequence. Only a few counts were recorded for this clonotype. The specificity of this receptor is unknown. A much larger clone is a single base away; this may be a read error. The sample belongs to a study of read filtering for tumor transcriptome and immune sequencing (dated by TCRdb to 2019 to 2021). Regarding the study in general: The cohort was composed of 17 male and 14 female patients, with a mean age of approximately 72 years and an age range of about 45 to 90. By revised international staging, eight or nine patients were R-ISS I, about 16 were R-ISS II and more than five were R-ISS III. After DNase treatment, whole-transcriptome libraries were prepared with the TruSeq RNA Access Library Prep Kit. TCR-region mapped reads per sample ranged from about 3.5 to 10.27 million with IR-seq versus only roughly 75 to 1273 with RNA-seq. Using the same bone marrow samples, the study compared TCR repertoires obtained by targeted immune repertoire sequencing with those obtained by bulk whole-transcriptome sequencing. A main aim was a read-filtering strategy for immune repertoire data, specifically whether clonotypes supported by a single read should be removed. Broader findings and caveats from the paper: Compared with RNA-seq, IR-seq captured clonotypes at much higher depth and more reliably, and a smaller IR-seq throughput was enough to identify most shared clonotypes. Rather than purified T cells, the sorted CD138-negative fraction was a mixed bone marrow immune population. In IR-seq, single-read clonotypes were approximately 82% of clonotypes but around 3.6% of total reads; in RNA-seq they were 74.6% of clonotypes and around 40% of reads. The correlation between IR-seq and RNA-seq shared clonotype proportions was increased by removal of single-read clonotypes.

The germline V gene (reference sequence) provides CDR1 SEHNR and CDR2 FQNEAQ. The CDR3 goes from the cysteine to the phenylalanine over 12 residues. Just CDR3 DNA is preserved here, 36 bases in frame from base 1. TCR libraries were built from 400 ng RNA with the Immunoverse kit, using molecular barcoded adaptors covering alpha/delta and beta/gamma chains. TCR library preparation used the same RNA that went into transcriptome sequencing. TCR libraries were sequenced on an Illumina HiSeq 4000 with 2 x 150 cycles. Processing in the source paper ran as follows. TCR reads were aligned to human V, D, J and C references and assembled into CDR3 clonotypes with MiXCR, including quality filtering and error correction. The tcR package in R was used for analysis of clonotype counts and gene usage diversity. For inspection of raw mapping reads, RNA-seq reads were mapped by STAR aligner version 2.5.3a onto GRCh37 of the human genome. IR-seq fastq files were randomly downsampled with Seqtk 1.3 to test the effect of sequencing depth on detected clonotypes. TCRdb trimmed public reads at Q25 via fastp, called clones via MiXCR and kept in-frame beta chains. Rows with one shared CDR3 protein collapse into an entry with the most common genes and DNA. It is TCRdb's table, rather than the study itself, that gives the V and J calls and clone size. The sample table records about 54,000 distinct CDR3 sequences; around an eighth of these occur just once. The top ten clones comprise around 15% of the sample.

Every patient had bone marrow sampled at the time of active disease. Isolation of bone marrow mononuclear cells was performed by Ficoll-Hypaque density gradient centrifugation. CD138-negative cells were obtained by negative selection after labeling with CD138 magnetic microbeads on a MACS separator, removing myeloma plasma cells. Flow cytometry with CD138 antibodies on an Attune NxT was used to check how pure the isolated cells were. TRIzol reagent was used to extract total RNA, and a NanoDrop spectrophotometer was used to quantify the extracted RNA. Paired RNA-seq and IR-seq were performed on the CD138-negative bone marrow sample of each patient.

The V and J genes are TRBV7-9 and TRBJ1-1, with a weak D call of TRBD1 (5 bases match). The sequence was obtained from a donor at least 40 years old with multiple myeloma. Sample: a population of CD138-negative cells sorted from bone marrow. According to the study, the label for this sample's cell subset or site signals: bone marrow mononuclear cells depleted of CD138+ plasma/myeloma cells by negative magnetic selection. The sequenced DNA is TGTGCCAGCAGCCCCAGGGTCACTGAAGCTATCTTT. Its translation is CASSPRVTEAIF.